This T cell receptor (beta chain) was observed in a study of CXCR3-negative and CXCR3-positive naive CD8 T cells. Libraries were UMI-labeled 5' RACE TRB cDNA. TCRdb reprocessed the 5' RACE reads; each CDR3 protein has one entry and no DNA is given. The clone table shows 70,000 to 95,000 distinct CDR3 sequences, with the ten largest holding roughly 1.8%. The germline CDR1 and CDR2 sequences are SGHAT and FQNNGV. This CDR3 spans 16 amino acids. The TCR was taken from a human donor in good health. Some clones in this sample may be carry-over from other donors' samples. V gene TRBV11-2 combines with J gene TRBJ2-1; the TCRdb D gene call, TRBD1, has no DNA to confirm it. Material for sequencing was naive CXCR3- CD8+ T cells from blood. The subset is: CD45RO-CCR7+CD27+CD95- naive CD8+ T cells lacking CXCR3 (TNR3-). The CDR3 reads CASGSRQGHSYNEQFF.